Each of the 17 T cell receptor beta chains below was sequenced from the same sample in a study of T cell responses to AZD1222 COVID-19 vaccine. Sequencing used immunoSEQ multiplex PCR; TCRdb keeps in-frame clones, though not all of them. Counted here are 55,000 to 90,000 clones, about 83% occurring once; the ten biggest clones make up 9.8%. Sequencing was performed on peripheral blood, taken on day 0 of AZD1222 vaccination. These receptors were obtained from an adult in good health.

The rearrangement joins TRBV10-3 to TRBJ2-3; D gene ambiguous. This CDR3 region has 12 residues. Between the trimmed V and J ends, which lost 0 bases and 4 bases, there was a span of 2 bases. CDR1 is ENHRY and CDR2 is SYGVKD in the germline V gene. CDR3 sequence (DNA): TGTGCCATCAGTGAGTCCGCAGATACGCAGTATTTT. It encodes CAISESADTQYF.

The J gene is TRBJ1-5, the V gene TRBV6-5; D gene ambiguous. The V gene's germline CDR1 is MNHEY and CDR2 SVGAGI. Trimming left V 6 bases short and J 1 base short, with 13 bases between. The CDR3 extends over 15 amino acids. The CDR3: CASSLDGWSNQPQHF. The CDR3 region has the DNA TGTGCCAGCAGCCTTGACGGGTGGAGCAATCAGCCCCAGCATTTT.

Only a few counts were recorded for this clone. The chain has TRBV15 and TRBJ1-5; D gene uncertain. Trimming shortened V by 0 bases and J by 8 bases, and 8 bases separated the two germline ends. CDR3 length: 13 amino acids. Germline V gene lookup returns CDR1 LNHNV and CDR2 YYDKDF (reference sequence). CDR3 sequence: CATSRDLGEPQHF. CDR3 nucleotide sequence: TGTGCCACCAGCAGAGATCTCGGGGAGCCCCAGCATTTT.

The chain is built from TRBV11-2 and TRBJ1-2, with no clear D. This CDR3 has 13 amino acids. Germline CDR1 SGHAT, CDR2 FQNNGV. V dropped 0 bases and J dropped 2 bases, with 4 bases sitting between them. In DNA form, the CDR3 reads TGTGCCAGCAGCTTAGATGGGAACTATGGCTACACCTTC. Amino acid sequence: CASSLDGNYGYTF. The whole variable domain, remainder taken from reference TRBV11-2 and TRBJ1-2, is EAGVAQSPRYKIIEKRQSVAFWCNPISGHATLYWYQQILGQGPKLLIQFQNNGVVDDSQLPKDRFSAERLKGVDSTLKIQPAKLEDSAVYLCASSLDGNYGYTFGSGTRLTVV.

The rearrangement joins TRBV18 to TRBJ1-6; D may be TRBD1 (6 bases). The CDR3 spans 15 residues. Germline CDR1 KGHSH, CDR2 LQKENI. V lost 5 bases and J lost 5, with 13 bases in between. The DNA of the CDR3 is TGTGCCAGCTCAACAGGGTCCCCCGATAATTCACCCCTCCACTTT. Its translation is CASSTGSPDNSPLHF.

This chain uses TRBV11-1 with TRBJ2-3, with D perhaps being TRBD1 or TRBD2 (5 bases each). The V gene's germline CDR1 is SGHAT and CDR2 FQDESV (reference sequence). Trimming removed 8 bases at V and 4 bases at J, with 16 bases between. CDR3 length: 14 amino acids. The CDR3 region has the DNA TGTGCCAGCTTGGGGGATAGGGCCTCAGATACGCAGTATTTT. It encodes CASLGDRASDTQYF. The whole variable domain, remainder taken from reference TRBV11-1 and TRBJ2-3, is EAEVAQSPRYKITEKSQAVAFWCDPISGHATLYWYRQILGQGPELLVQFQDESVVDDSQLPKDRFSAERLKGVDSTLKIQPAELGDSAMYLCASLGDRASDTQYFGPGTRLTVL.

V is TRBV21-1 and J is TRBJ1-3; TRBD1, the table's D call, lacks a check against the DNA. TRBV21-1 corresponds to a pseudogene. The length of the CDR3 is 17 residues. For the CDR3, the DNA is TGTGCCAGCGGATGGGAGGGACAGGGGAGAGCGGGAAACACCATATATTTT. It is translated as CASGWEGQGRAGNTIYF.

The chain couples TRBV5-1 to TRBJ2-2; TRBD2 agrees at 8 bases. Trimming took 6 bases from V and 5 from J; bases not matched to a gene: 9. CDR3 length equals 15 residues. Germline V gene data show CDR1 as SGHRS and CDR2 as YFSETQ. The DNA for the CDR3 is TGCGCCAGCACCTACGGGGGGGCGCAAACCGGGGAGCTGTTTTTT. The encoded protein is CASTYGGAQTGELFF.

This chain links TRBV6-5 with TRBJ1-1, with TRBD1 matching over 8 bases. Germline lookup yields CDR1 MNHEY and CDR2 SVGAGI. J was trimmed by 5 bases and V by 6 bases; bases with no gene match: 8. The CDR3 spans 14 residues. Written as DNA, the CDR3 is TGTGCCAGCAGCCGACAGGGGAGTTGGACTGAAGCTTTCTTT. Protein: CASSRQGSWTEAFF.

The rearrangement uses TRBV6-5 and TRBJ1-5; the match to TRBD1 covers 9 bases. V lost 5 bases to trimming and J lost 5 bases; unmatched junction nucleotides: 4. Germline CDR1 is MNHEY and CDR2 is SVGAGI. This CDR3 comprises 14 residues. The CDR3 region has the DNA TGTGCCAGCAGTCTCACAGGGGGCCATCAGCCCCAGCATTTT. Its protein is CASSLTGGHQPQHF.

V and J are TRBV7-8 and TRBJ1-2, with TRBD1 matching 7 bases. V was pared by 5 bases and J by 3 bases, with 9 bases of the junction left unmatched. CDR1 and CDR2 from the germline V gene are SGHVS and FQNEAQ. This CDR3 region has 15 residues. The CDR3 DNA reads as TGTGCCAGCAGCGAATTACAGGGGCTACACTATGGCTACACCTTC. Encoded protein: CASSELQGLHYGYTF.

This rearrangement joins TRBV4-1 to TRBJ2-3; 8 bases are a match to TRBD2. V gave up 1 base and J gave up 2 bases; unmatched junction bases: 11. In germline, CDR1 is MGHRA, CDR2 YSYEKL. The CDR3 has 18 residues. CDR3 amino acids: CASSQGIGGASFTDTQYF. DNA for the CDR3: TGCGCCAGCAGCCAAGGAATCGGGGGGGCGTCCTTCACAGATACGCAGTATTTT.

The chain carries TRBV30 and TRBJ2-1; TRBD2 matches at 8 bases. The CDR3 has 16 residues. CDR1 GTSNPN and CDR2 SVGIG come from the germline V gene (reference sequence). V shed 1 base and J 5 bases; nucleotides not matched to a gene: 10. The CDR3, as DNA: TGTGCCTGGAGTGGACAAGCGGGGGCGAACAACAATGAGCAGTTCTTC. The encoded protein is CAWSGQAGANNNEQFF.

V usage is TRBV7-2 and J usage is TRBJ1-2; no definite D call. V was clipped by 6 bases and J by 8 bases, with 19 bases between them. CDR3 length: 14 residues. Looked up from germline, CDR1 is SGHTA and CDR2 is FQGNSA. The CDR3 loop is CASSSPGPRWGYTF. CDR3 bases: TGTGCCAGCAGTTCTCCGGGTCCCAGGTGGGGCTACACCTTC.

The chain joins TRBV4-1 to TRBJ2-7, with 10 bases lining up with TRBD2. J gave up 4 bases and V 0 bases, and 6 bases lay outside the gene matches. In germline, CDR1 is MGHRA, CDR2 YSYEKL. The CDR3 totals 16 residues. The CDR3 nucleotides read TGCGCCAGCAGCCAAGAGCAAGCGGGGGGGCGTTACGAGCAGTACTTC. Translating it yields CASSQEQAGGRYEQYF.

V and J are TRBV30 and TRBJ1-5; weak D call: TRBD1 (6 bases). CDR1 is GTSNPN, CDR2 SVGIG, per germline (reference sequence). Trimming pared 2 bases from V and 3 bases from J, leaving 8 bases between. CDR3 length equals 13 residues. CDR3 amino acids: CAWSRQDNQPQHF. The CDR3, as DNA: TGTGCCTGGAGTAGACAGGACAATCAGCCCCAGCATTTT.

The J gene is TRBJ1-2, the V gene TRBV7-2, with TRBD1 as a possible D gene (6 bases). This CDR3 has 15 amino acids. Trimming stripped 4 bases from V and 6 bases from J, with 18 bases between. From germline, CDR1 is SGHTA and CDR2 FQGNSA. The CDR3 is CASSSSRWQGHGYTF. The CDR3 region has the DNA TGTGCCAGCAGCTCCTCTCGGTGGCAGGGGCATGGCTACACCTTC. The complete variable domain, with remaining parts taken from reference TRBV7-2 and TRBJ1-2, reads GAGVSQSPSNKVTEKGKDVELRCDPISGHTALYWYRQSLGQGLEFLIYFQGNSAPDKSGLPSDRFSAERTGGSVSTLTIQRTQQEDSAVYLCASSSSRWQGHGYTFGSGTRLTVV.